This entry lists 10 T cell receptor beta chains sequenced from one sample in a study of Tregs in tolerant kidney transplant recipients. Only in-frame clones appear in the TCRdb table, and some are missing; sequencing was by immunoSEQ multiplex PCR. The table records about 69,000 clones, 70% to 90% of them present only once. The material was CD4+ T cells from blood, obtained before the transplant. The receptors derive from a human donor who received a combined kidney and bone marrow transplant.

This chain uses TRBV19 with TRBJ2-1, with D tentatively TRBD2 (6 bases). The length of the CDR3 is 15 residues. The germline CDR1 and CDR2 sequences are LNHDA and SQIVND (reference sequence). V lost 5 bases, J lost 6 bases, and 17 bases lay in between. The CDR3 bases are TGTGCCAGTAGTCCTAGCGTTTTGGCGGGCAATGAGCAGTTCTTC. Its translation is CASSPSVLAGNEQFF.

The chain carries TRBV5-1 and TRBJ2-7; TRBD1 might be the D (6 bases). CDR1 SGHRS and CDR2 YFSETQ come from the germline V gene. Between the trimmed V and J ends, which lost 4 bases and 0 bases, there was a span of 20 bases. The CDR3 runs to 17 residues. CDR3 sequence: CASSRITPLTGSYEQYF. DNA of the CDR3: TGCGCCAGCAGCCGTATTACCCCACTGACAGGCTCCTACGAGCAGTACTTC. The variable domain in full, completed from reference TRBV5-1 and TRBJ2-7, reads KAGVTQTPRYLIKTRGQQVTLSCSPISGHRSVSWYQQTPGQGLQFLFEYFSETQRNKGNFPGRFSGRQFSNSRSEMNVSTLELGDSALYLCASSRITPLTGSYEQYFGPGTRLTVT.

V and J are TRBV7-2 and TRBJ2-7; D remains ambiguous. The germline gives CDR1 SGHTA, CDR2 FQGNSA. The CDR3 extends over 12 amino acids. V lost 5 bases and J lost 2, with 7 bases in between. For the CDR3, the DNA is TGTGCCAGCAGCATTAAAACCTACGAGCAGTACTTC. Translated, it gives CASSIKTYEQYF.

V gene TRBV7-3 combines with J gene TRBJ2-2; D is possibly TRBD2 (6 bases). This CDR3 region has 15 residues. V lost 5 bases and J lost 0, with 10 bases in between. CDR1 and CDR2 from the germline V gene are SGHTA and FQGTGA. CDR3 residues: CASSLANANTGELFF. The CDR3 bases are TGTGCCAGCAGCCTAGCGAACGCGAACACCGGGGAGCTGTTTTTT.

The chain is built from TRBV11-2 and TRBJ2-3, with TRBD2 matching 8 bases. J lost 2 bases, V lost 5 bases, and 9 bases had no gene match. This CDR3 region has 16 residues. Germline V gene lookup returns CDR1 SGHAT and CDR2 FQNNGV. CDR3 sequence reads: CASSQREGVNTDTQYF. CDR3 bases: TGTGCCAGCAGCCAACGGGAGGGGGTAAACACAGATACGCAGTATTTT.

This clone is a singleton in its sample. The CDR3 loop reads CASSSGDGTQYF. CDR3 coding DNA: TGTGCCAGCAGCTCAGGGGATGGGACCCAGTACTTC. The V gene is TRBV7-3, the J gene TRBJ2-5, with a possible D match to TRBD1 (6 bases). The CDR3 totals 12 residues. Between the trimmed V and J ends, which lost 4 bases and 7 bases, there was a span of 10 bases. CDR1 is SGHTA, CDR2 FQGTGA, per germline.

The chain is built from TRBV5-1 and TRBJ1-3, with D hard to call. V gave up 0 bases and J gave up 1 base, with 11 bases separating them. This CDR3 contains 16 residues. The germline V gene encodes CDR1 SGHRS and CDR2 YFSETQ. The CDR3 here is CASSLGGVPSGNTIYF. The CDR3 DNA reads TGCGCCAGCAGCTTGGGCGGGGTCCCATCTGGAAACACCATATATTTT.

This sequence joins TRBV18 and TRBJ2-7; possible D gene TRBD2, 5 bases. In germline, CDR1 is KGHSH, CDR2 LQKENI. V dropped 2 bases and J dropped 6 bases, with 14 bases sitting between them. CDR3 length equals 14 residues. The DNA of the CDR3 is TGTGCCAGCTCACCAGAGACGGGGATGTCCGAGCAGTACTTC. Its protein is CASSPETGMSEQYF.

The genes are TRBV4-2 and TRBJ1-1; 8 nucleotides match TRBD1. The germline gives CDR1 LGHNA, CDR2 YNFKEQ. This CDR3 is built from 15 residues. The junction had 1 base not matched to a gene; V was cut back by 0 bases and J by 1 base. CDR3 sequence reads: CASSQDTGGNTEAFF. The CDR3 bases are TGTGCCAGCAGCCAAGACACAGGGGGGAACACTGAAGCTTTCTTT.

The V call is TRBV6-1, the J call TRBJ1-5; 8 positions match TRBD1. CDR3 length equals 15 residues. V was clipped by 7 bases and J by 6 bases; unmatched bases: 11. Germline assignment: CDR1 MNHNS and CDR2 SASEGT. CDR3 nucleotides: TGTGCCAGCACCCCCGGGACAGGAAGGAGTCAGCCCCAGCATTTT. It yields the protein CASTPGTGRSQPQHF.